This TCR beta chain was observed in a study of T cells in Graves' hyperthyroidism and ophthalmopathy (dated by TCRdb to between 2019 and 2020). About the study as a whole: Peripheral blood samples were taken at initial diagnosis, before any treatment was given. To identify TCR V-J signatures that set the groups apart, the researchers used a discovery cohort of about a hundred patients, made up of fewer than 50 with Graves' ophthalmopathy and some 56 with stable Graves' hyperthyroidism. An independent validation cohort of around 19 hyperthyroidism patients and roughly 16 patients who later progressed to ophthalmopathy tested prospective prediction of ophthalmopathy. The approximately 98 discovery patients were randomly divided into training and test sets at a 7:3 ratio. In addition, the study compared T-cell repertoires in thyroid tissue and in blood from six Graves' hyperthyroidism patients. Once sampling was done, hyperthyroidism patients were given methimazole at a starting dose of 30 mg daily, whereas ophthalmopathy patients were given high-dose intravenous methylprednisolone. The paper reports TCR Vbeta CDR3 sequencing of some 140 peripheral blood samples: some 41 ophthalmopathy, under 80 hyperthyroidism and around 17 progressor patients. Broad study findings and their caveats: Most expanded thyroid clonotypes (frequency above 0.001) were also detected in blood, suggesting blood repertoires may reflect thyroid immune responses. A model built on a 13 V-J signature distinguished ophthalmopathy from stable hyperthyroidism, reaching around 87% sensitivity and about 81% specificity in cross-validation and 80%/75% in testing. No statistical method was used to set the sample size in advance, and investigators knew the group allocation. In validation, the model predicted progression to ophthalmopathy a median of 6.5 months before onset, with 70% to 71% sensitivity and roughly 72% specificity.

Ophthalmopathy patients had moderately to severely active disease, with a Clinical Activity Score of 3 or more, a NOSPECS grade of 4 or more, and a disease duration of less than 3 months. Any patient with an uncontrolled infection, another autoimmune disease, pregnancy or lactation was excluded. Diagnoses were established on the basis of clinical symptoms, serum thyroxine and TRAb, thyroid ultrasound, and orbital computed tomography. Ficoll-Paque density gradient centrifugation was used to isolate PBMCs from around 10 ml of fresh peripheral blood. Trizol reagent was used to extract total RNA, and RNA quality was then checked on an Agilent 2100 Bioanalyzer. The TCR beta CDR3 regions were amplified from the RNA transcripts. For the first round of RT-PCR on the TCR CDR3, the HTBI primer set was used together with the Qiagen OneStep RT-PCR kit. A second multiplex PCR round built the libraries, followed by size selection and purification. The libraries were sequenced on an Illumina HiSeq2000 using paired-end 100 bp reads. The authors' analysis ran thus. SOAPnuke was used to process the raw data, throwing out any read that contained adapters or uncalled bases, had a mean Phred below 15, or lacked an exact constant-primer or identifier match. COPE v1.2.5 was used to merge high-quality paired reads, and clonotypes were defined as unique nucleotide sequences. MiTCR v1.1 was used to align the clonotypes against IMGT TRBV, TRBD and TRBJ reference segments. Only V-J combinations with frequency above 0.0001, covering 99% to 99.2% of repertoires, were analysed. A TCS score was defined as the ratio of F50 (clonal expansion) to E x V (chaos), with BLOSUM62-based TCRdist applied between CDR3 peptides within each V-J. Welch's t-statistics and random forest reduced around 510 V-J features to 10 to 15, which were used in a naive Bayes classifier (R e1071). TCRdb reprocessing: public reads trimmed at Q25 with fastp, clones called with MiXCR, in-frame beta chains kept. A single entry per CDR3 protein holds the most common genes and DNA from its merged rows. The V and J calls come from TCRdb's annotation, not from the publication. The sample table contains 310,000 or so distinct CDR3 sequences; only one count was recorded for about 15% of them. The ten biggest clones cover approximately 60% of the sample.

Measured from the cysteine to the phenylalanine, the CDR3 is 14 residues long. Only the CDR3 portion is preserved as DNA: 42 bases, with reading frame beginning at the first base. CDR1 and CDR2 (SGHNT, YYREEE) derive from the germline V gene (reference sequence). Trimming leaves V shorter by 4 bases and J shorter by 6 bases, with the junction holding 5 bases beyond the gene matches. This clonotype was detected a few times. It lacks a known antigen. No much larger clone is present one base from it, and per-base qualities are unavailable. This TCR came from a woman in her sixties with Graves' ophthalmopathy. Sequenced input: blood. The rearrangement combines TRBV5-4 with TRBJ2-2, with 8 bases matching TRBD2. The nucleotide sequence is given as TGTGCCAGCAGCCTCAGGACTAGCCCCGGGGAGCTGTTTTTT. It translates as CASSLRTSPGELFF.